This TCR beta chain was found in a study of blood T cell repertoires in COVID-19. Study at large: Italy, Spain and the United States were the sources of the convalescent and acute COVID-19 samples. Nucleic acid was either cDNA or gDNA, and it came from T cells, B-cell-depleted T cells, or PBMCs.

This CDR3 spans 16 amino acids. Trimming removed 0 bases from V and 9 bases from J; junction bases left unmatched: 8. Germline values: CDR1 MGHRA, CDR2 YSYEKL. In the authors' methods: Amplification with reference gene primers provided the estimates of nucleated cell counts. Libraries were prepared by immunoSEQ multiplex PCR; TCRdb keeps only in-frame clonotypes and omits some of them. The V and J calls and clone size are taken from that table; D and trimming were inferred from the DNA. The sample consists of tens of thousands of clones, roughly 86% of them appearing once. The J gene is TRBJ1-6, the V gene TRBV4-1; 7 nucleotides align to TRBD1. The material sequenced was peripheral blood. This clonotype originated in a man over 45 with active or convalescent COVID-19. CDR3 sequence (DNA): TGCGCCAGCAGCCAAGAAACAGGGGAAATACGTTCACCCCTCCACTTT. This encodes CASSQETGEIRSPLHF.